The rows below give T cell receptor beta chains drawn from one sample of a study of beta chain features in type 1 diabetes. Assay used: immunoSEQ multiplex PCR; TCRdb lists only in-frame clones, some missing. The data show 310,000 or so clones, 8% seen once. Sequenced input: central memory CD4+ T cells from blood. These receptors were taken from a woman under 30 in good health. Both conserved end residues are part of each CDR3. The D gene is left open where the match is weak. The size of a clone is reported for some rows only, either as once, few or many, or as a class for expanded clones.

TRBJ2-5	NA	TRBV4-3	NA	TGCGCCAGCAGCCATGGCCAGGCGGGGGAGACCCAGTACTTC	CASSHGQAGETQYF
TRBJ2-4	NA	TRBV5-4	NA	TGTGCCAGCAGCTTGGCGGGATCGGCCAAAAACATTCAGTACTTC	CASSLAGSAKNIQYF
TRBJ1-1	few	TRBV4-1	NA	TGCGCCAGCAGCCAAGTTACGTTGAACACTGAAGCTTTCTTT	CASSQVTLNTEAFF
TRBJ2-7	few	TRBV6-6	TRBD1	TGTGCCTGCAGTTACGAGGCAGGGGGCCGGTCCGAGCAGTACTTC	CACSYEAGGRSEQYF
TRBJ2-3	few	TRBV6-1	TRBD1	TGTGCCCTTGGGACAGGGAAGATTACAGATACGCAGTATTTT	CALGTGKITDTQYF
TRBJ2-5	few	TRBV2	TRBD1	TGTGCCAGCAGTTTACAACCCGGGACAGTCAGAGAGACCCAGTACTTC	CASSLQPGTVRETQYF
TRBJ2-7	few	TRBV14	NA	TGTGCCAGCAGCCAAGAAAGGGTTAGCGAGCAGTACTTC	CASSQERVSEQYF
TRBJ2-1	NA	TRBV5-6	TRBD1	TGTGCCTGGCGGACCGGGACAGTAAACAATGAGCAGTTCTTC	CAWRTGTVNNEQFF
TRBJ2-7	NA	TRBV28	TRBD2	TGTGCCAGCAGTTTCGCGGGAGTAGGGAGGAAGGAGCAGTACTTC	CASSFAGVGRKEQYF
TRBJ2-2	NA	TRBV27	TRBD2	TGTGCCAGCAAATTCTCGGGACTAGCGGGAGTCCGGAACACCGGGGAGCTGTTTTTT	CASKFSGLAGVRNTGELFF
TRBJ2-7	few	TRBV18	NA	TGTGCCAGCTCCCAGACCGCGGTTTCCTACGAGCAGTACTTC	CASSQTAVSYEQYF
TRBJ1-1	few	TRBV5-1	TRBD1	TGCGCCAGCAGCCTTAGACAGGGAGGGAACACTGAAGCTTTCTTT	CASSLRQGGNTEAFF
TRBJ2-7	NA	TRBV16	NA	TGTGCCAGCAGCCGGGATCGCTACGAGCAGTACTTC	CASSRDRYEQYF
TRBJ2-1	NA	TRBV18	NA	TGTGCCAGCTCACCACTAGGGAGCTCCTACAATGAGCAGTTCTTC	CASSPLGSSYNEQFF
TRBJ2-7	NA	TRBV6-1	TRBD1	TGTGCCAGCAGTGAATTTTCTTGGGGGACAGGATCTTCCTACGAGCAGTACTTC	CASSEFSWGTGSSYEQYF
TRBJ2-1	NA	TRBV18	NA	TGTGCCAGCTCACCAGGCCTAGATTCCTACAATGAGCAGTTCTTC	CASSPGLDSYNEQFF
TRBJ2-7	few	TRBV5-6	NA	TGTGCCAGCAGCTTGGTTGGGAGCGAGCAGTACTTC	CASSLVGSEQYF
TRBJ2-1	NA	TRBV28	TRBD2	TGTGCCAGCAGTTTATATGGGACTAGCGGGAGCTATGAGCAGTTCTTC	CASSLYGTSGSYEQFF